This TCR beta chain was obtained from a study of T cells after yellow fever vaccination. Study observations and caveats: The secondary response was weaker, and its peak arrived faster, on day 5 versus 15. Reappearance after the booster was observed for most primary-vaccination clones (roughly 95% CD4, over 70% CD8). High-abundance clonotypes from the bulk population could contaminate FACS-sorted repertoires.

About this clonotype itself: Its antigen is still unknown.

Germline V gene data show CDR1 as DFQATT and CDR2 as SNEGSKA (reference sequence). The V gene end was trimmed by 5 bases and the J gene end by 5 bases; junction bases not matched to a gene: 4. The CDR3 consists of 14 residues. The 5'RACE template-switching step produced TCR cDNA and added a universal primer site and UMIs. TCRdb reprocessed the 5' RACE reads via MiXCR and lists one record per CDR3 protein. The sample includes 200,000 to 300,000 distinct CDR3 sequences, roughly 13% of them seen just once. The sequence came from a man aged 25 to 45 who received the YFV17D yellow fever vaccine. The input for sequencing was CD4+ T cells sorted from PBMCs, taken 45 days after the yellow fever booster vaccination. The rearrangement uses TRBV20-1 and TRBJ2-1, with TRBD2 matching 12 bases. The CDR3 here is CSAYTSGRHNEQFF. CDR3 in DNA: TGCAGTGCTTACACTAGCGGGAGGCACAATGAGCAGTTCTTC.